The clone carrying this T cell receptor beta chain came up many times. Its antigen is as yet unknown. This sample stems from a study of Graves' ophthalmopathy and Graves' hyperthyroidism. Study information: Hyperthyroidism showing no ophthalmopathy within 18 months of follow-up was stable. Regarding the study as a whole: A 13-signature model separated ophthalmopathy from stable hyperthyroidism, around 90% sensitivity, approximately 80% specificity.

RNA transcripts yielded amplified TCR beta CDR3 regions. RT-PCR with HTBI primers came first, then second-round multiplex PCR. Each CDR3 protein gets one entry after TCRdb re-called the multiplex PCR reads with MiXCR. The sample carries 580,000 or so distinct CDR3 sequences, approximately 35% recorded once. Clinical symptoms, serum thyroxine, TRAb, thyroid ultrasound and orbital computed tomography determined diagnosis. Sequencing used peripheral blood or thyroid tissue (not recorded which). The receptor comes from an adult man with Graves' hyperthyroidism.

The CDR3 is CASSLGGSKYF. In DNA form, the CDR3 reads TGTGCCAGCAGCTTAGGAGGATCCAAGTACTTC. The chain joins TRBV7-8 to TRBJ2-7; D ambiguous. Germline V gene data show CDR1 as SGHVS and CDR2 as FQNEAQ. The CDR3 loop spans 11 amino acids. V was trimmed by 1 base and J by 11 bases, leaving 9 bases between them. Based on the CDR3 plus reference TRBV7-8 and TRBJ2-7, the full variable domain is GAGVSQSPRYKVAKRGQDVALRCDPISGHVSLFWYQQALGQGPEFLTYFQNEAQLDKSGLPSDRFFAERPEGSVSTLKIQRTQQEDSAVYLCASSLGGSKYFGPGTRLTVT.